This T cell receptor (beta chain) was sequenced in a study of molecular identifiers for immune sequencing clone quantification. Germline CDR1 reads LGHNA; CDR2 reads YSLEER. This CDR3 region has 15 residues. V lost 0 bases and J lost 0, with 8 bases in between. When naive CD8 T cells were sorted, they were gated as CD8+CD4-CCR7+CD45RA+. The sample holds many counts of this clonotype. Methods described previously, with TCR primers listed, were used for bulk TCR libraries. One entry per CDR3 protein, called by TCRdb with MiXCR from the PCR reads. Here the sample spans about 640,000 distinct CDR3 sequences, about 20% being singletons.

The specimen was naive CD8+ T cells from blood, with Jurkat cell RNA spiked in. Subset noted: FACS-sorted CD8+CD4-CCR7+CD45RA+ naive T cells. The chain has TRBV4-3 and TRBJ1-2, with no clear D. The clonotype was recovered from a human donor in good health. Some libraries in this study had Jurkat cell RNA spiked in. The CDR3: CASSQDLVTNYGYTF. The DNA of the CDR3 is TGCGCCAGCAGCCAAGATCTTGTTACTAACTATGGCTACACCTTC.